What follows is one T cell receptor beta chain and its context. No antigen is known for it. This record comes from a study of CD8 T cells in Susac syndrome. Reverse transcription of about 0.45 to 1 ug RNA was carried out with random hexamers. Amplification of TCR beta CDR3 by immunoSEQ multiplex PCR spanned 54 Vbeta and 13 Jbeta. Each CDR3 protein is one row after TCRdb ran MiXCR on the immunoSEQ multiplex PCR reads. The sample has a few hundred thousand distinct CDR3 sequences; more than 70% are singletons. Sequencing of TCR beta, carried out with a high-throughput approach, was applied to CD8+ and CD4+ T cells from the blood. The multiple sclerosis controls consisted of treatment-naive patients with relapsing-remitting disease, either stable or active. Broader study findings: The TCR sequencing and HLA analysis in the study involved a relatively small number of individuals, as the study acknowledged.

Sequenced: CD8+ T cells from PBMCs. This TCR was recovered from a human donor with multiple sclerosis.

CDR3: CASGRVNTEAFF. In DNA form, the CDR3 reads TGTGCCAGCGGCAGGGTGAACACTGAAGCTTTCTTT. This chain connects TRBV6-1 to TRBJ1-1; D might be TRBD1 (5 bases). Germline CDR1 and CDR2: MNHNS and SASEGT. The CDR3 contains 12 residues. V was cut by 8 bases and J by 0 bases, with 7 bases left in between.